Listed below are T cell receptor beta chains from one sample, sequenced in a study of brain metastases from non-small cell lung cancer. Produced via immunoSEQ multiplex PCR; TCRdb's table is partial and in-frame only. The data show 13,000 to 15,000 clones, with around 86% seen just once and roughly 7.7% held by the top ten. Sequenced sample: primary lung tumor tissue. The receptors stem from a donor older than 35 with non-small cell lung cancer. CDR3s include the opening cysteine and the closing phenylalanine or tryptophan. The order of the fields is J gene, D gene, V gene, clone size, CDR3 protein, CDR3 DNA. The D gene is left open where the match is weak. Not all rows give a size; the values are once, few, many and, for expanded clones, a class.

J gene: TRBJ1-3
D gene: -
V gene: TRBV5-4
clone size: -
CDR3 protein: CASSLDRAGNTIYF
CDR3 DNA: TGTGCCAGCAGCTTGGACAGGGCTGGAAACACCATATATTTT

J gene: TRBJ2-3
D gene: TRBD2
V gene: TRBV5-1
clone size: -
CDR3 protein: CASRPTSGTDTQYF
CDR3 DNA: TGCGCCAGCCGCCCGACTAGCGGCACAGATACGCAGTATTTT

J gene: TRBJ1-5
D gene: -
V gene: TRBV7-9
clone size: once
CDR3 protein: CASSPGTGRDYHQPQHF
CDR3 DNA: TGTGCCAGCAGCCCAGGGACGGGCAGAGATTACCATCAGCCCCAGCATTTT

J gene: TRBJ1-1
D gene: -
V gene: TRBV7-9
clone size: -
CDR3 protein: CASSLAEAMNTEAFF
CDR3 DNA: TGTGCCAGCAGCTTAGCAGAGGCCATGAACACTGAAGCTTTCTTT

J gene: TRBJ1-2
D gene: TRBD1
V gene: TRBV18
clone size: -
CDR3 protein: CASSRRDSSGYTF
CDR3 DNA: TGTGCCAGCTCACGCCGGGACAGTTCTGGCTACACCTTC

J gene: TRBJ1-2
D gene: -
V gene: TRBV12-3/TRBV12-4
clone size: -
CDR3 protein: CASSLRDKVDTF
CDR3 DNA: TGTGCCAGCAGCCTCCGGGACAAAGTTGACACCTTC

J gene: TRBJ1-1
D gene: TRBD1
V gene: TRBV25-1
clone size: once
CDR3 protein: CANRPQGASNTEAFF
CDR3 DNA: TGTGCCAACAGGCCGCAGGGGGCCTCGAACACTGAAGCTTTCTTT

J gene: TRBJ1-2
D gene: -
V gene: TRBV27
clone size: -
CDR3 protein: CASSLYFSSNYGYTF
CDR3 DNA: TGTGCCAGCAGTTTATATTTCTCGTCAAACTATGGCTACACCTTC

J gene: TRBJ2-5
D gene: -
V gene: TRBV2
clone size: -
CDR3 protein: CASVRDNWETQYF
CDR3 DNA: TGTGCCAGCGTCCGGGACAACTGGGAGACCCAGTACTTC

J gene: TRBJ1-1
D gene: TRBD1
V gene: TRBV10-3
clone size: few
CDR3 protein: CAISGTGGINTEAFF
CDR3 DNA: TGTGCCATCAGCGGGACAGGGGGCATAAACACTGAAGCTTTCTTT

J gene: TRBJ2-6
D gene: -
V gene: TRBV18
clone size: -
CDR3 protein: CASSPVEVVPGANVLTF
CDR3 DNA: TGTGCCAGCTCACCCGTGGAAGTCGTGCCTGGGGCCAACGTCCTGACTTTC

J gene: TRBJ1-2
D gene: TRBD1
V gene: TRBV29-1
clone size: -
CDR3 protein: CSVEIGSGQGIEGYTF
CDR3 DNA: TGCAGCGTTGAAATAGGTTCCGGACAGGGGATCGAGGGCTACACCTTC

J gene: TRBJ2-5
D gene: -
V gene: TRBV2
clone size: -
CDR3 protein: CASRLGETQYF
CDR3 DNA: TGTGCCAGCAGACTCGGAGAGACCCAGTACTTC

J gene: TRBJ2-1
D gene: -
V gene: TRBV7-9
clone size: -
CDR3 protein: CASSLGSGGNEQFF
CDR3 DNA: TGTGCCAGCAGCTTAGGGTCAGGGGGGAATGAGCAGTTCTTC

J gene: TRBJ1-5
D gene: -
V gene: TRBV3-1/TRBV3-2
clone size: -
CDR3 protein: CASSPMGGNSNQPQHF
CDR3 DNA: TGTGCCAGCAGCCCAATGGGAGGGAATAGCAATCAGCCCCAGCATTTT

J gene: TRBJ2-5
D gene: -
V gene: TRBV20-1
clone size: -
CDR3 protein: CSASGGAQETQYF
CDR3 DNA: TGCAGTGCTAGTGGAGGGGCCCAAGAGACCCAGTACTTC

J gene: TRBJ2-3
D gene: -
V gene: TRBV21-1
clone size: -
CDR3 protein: CASKDVLATDTQYF
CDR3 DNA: TGTGCCAGCAAGGACGTTTTAGCTACAGATACGCAGTATTTT

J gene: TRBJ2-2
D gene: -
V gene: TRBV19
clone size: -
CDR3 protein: CASSWRGGGNTGELFF
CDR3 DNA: TGTGCCAGTAGTTGGCGGGGCGGGGGCAACACCGGGGAGCTGTTTTTT

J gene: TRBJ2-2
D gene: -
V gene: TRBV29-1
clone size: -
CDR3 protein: CSVEEGFNTGELFF
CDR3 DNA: TGCAGCGTTGAAGAAGGATTTAACACCGGGGAGCTGTTTTTT

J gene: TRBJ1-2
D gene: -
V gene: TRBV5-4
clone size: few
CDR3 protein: CASSFETYGYTF
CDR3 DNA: TGTGCCAGCAGCTTTGAAACTTATGGCTACACCTTC

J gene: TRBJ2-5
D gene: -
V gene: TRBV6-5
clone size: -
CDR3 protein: CASRVIQPETQYF
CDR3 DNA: TGTGCCAGCAGGGTAATCCAGCCGGAGACCCAGTACTTC

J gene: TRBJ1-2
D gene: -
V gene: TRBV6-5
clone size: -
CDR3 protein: CASSYIAGVGYTF
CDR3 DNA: TGTGCCAGCAGTTATATTGCGGGGGTTGGCTACACCTTC

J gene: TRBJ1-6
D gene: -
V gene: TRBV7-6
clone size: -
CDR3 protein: CASSPGGNSPLHF
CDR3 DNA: TGTGCCAGCAGCCCCGGAGGGAATTCACCCCTCCACTTT

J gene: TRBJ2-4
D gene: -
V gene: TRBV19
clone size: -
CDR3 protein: CASSRRVSLAKNIQYF
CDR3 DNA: TGTGCCAGTAGCCGCCGGGTCTCGCTAGCCAAAAACATTCAGTACTTC

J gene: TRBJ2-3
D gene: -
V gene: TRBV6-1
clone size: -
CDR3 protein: CASSEAAQGLGTQYF
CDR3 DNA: TGTGCCAGCAGTGAAGCGGCCCAGGGGTTGGGTACGCAGTATTTT

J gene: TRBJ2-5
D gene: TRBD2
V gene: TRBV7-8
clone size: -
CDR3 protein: CASSLVPWGGGNQETQYF
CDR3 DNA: TGTGCCAGCAGCTTAGTCCCATGGGGCGGGGGGAACCAAGAGACCCAGTACTTC

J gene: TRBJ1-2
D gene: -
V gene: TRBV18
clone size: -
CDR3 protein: CASSPPLNYGYTF
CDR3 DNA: TGTGCCAGCTCACCACCTCTTAACTATGGCTACACCTTC

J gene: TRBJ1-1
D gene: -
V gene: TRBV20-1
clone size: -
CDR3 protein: CSASDARQAFF
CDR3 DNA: TGCAGTGCTAGCGACGCCAGACAAGCTTTCTTT

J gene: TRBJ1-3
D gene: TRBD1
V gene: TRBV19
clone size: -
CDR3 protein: CASSITGTGFGNTIYF
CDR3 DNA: TGTGCCAGTAGTATAACCGGGACAGGGTTCGGAAACACCATATATTTT

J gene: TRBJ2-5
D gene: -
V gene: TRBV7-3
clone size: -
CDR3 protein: CASSPETGRLETQYF
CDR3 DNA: TGTGCCAGCAGCCCCGAGACAGGGAGGTTGGAGACCCAGTACTTC

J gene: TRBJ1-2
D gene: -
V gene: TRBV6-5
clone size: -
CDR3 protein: CASSLTAYGYTF
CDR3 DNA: TGTGCCAGCAGCCTGACAGCCTATGGCTACACCTTC

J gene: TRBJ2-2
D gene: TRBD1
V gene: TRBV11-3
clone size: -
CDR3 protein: CASNRGPNTGELFF
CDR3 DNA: TGTGCCAGCAACAGGGGACCGAACACCGGGGAGCTGTTTTTT

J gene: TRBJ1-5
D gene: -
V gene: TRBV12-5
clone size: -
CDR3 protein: CASGLAESSNQPQHF
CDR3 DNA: TGTGCTAGTGGTTTGGCTGAGTCGAGCAATCAGCCCCAGCATTTT

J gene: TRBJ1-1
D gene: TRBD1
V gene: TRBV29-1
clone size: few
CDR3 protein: CSVWDRGQNTEAFF
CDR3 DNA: TGCAGCGTTTGGGACAGGGGGCAGAACACTGAAGCTTTCTTT

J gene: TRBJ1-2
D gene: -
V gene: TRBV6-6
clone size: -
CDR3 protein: CASSYRAGYGYTF
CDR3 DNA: TGTGCCAGCAGTTACAGGGCGGGCTATGGCTACACCTTC

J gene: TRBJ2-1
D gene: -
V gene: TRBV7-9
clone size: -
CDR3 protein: CASSLVGVHYNEQFF
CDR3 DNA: TGTGCCAGCAGCTTGGTGGGGGTCCACTACAATGAGCAGTTCTTC

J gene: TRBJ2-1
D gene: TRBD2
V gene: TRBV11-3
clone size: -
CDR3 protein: CASSLGGAEYEQFF
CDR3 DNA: TGTGCCAGCAGCCTCGGGGGGGCCGAATATGAGCAGTTCTTC

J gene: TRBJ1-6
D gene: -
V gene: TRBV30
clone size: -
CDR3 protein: CAWSQTLNDSPLHF
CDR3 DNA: TGTGCCTGGAGCCAGACACTAAACGATTCACCCCTCCACTTT

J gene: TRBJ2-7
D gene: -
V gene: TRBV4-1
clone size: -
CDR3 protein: CASSQDSHLYEQYF
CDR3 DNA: TGCGCCAGCAGCCAAGATTCCCACCTCTACGAGCAGTACTTC

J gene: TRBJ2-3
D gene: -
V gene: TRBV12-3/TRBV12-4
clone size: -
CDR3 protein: CASSRPGTDTQYF
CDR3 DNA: TGTGCCAGCAGCCGACCGGGCACAGATACGCAGTATTTT

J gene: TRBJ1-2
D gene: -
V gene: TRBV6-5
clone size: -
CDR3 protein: CASSPQWGANYGYTF
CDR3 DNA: TGTGCCAGCAGTCCGCAGTGGGGCGCTAACTATGGCTACACCTTC

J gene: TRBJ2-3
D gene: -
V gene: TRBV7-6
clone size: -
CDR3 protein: CASSLLAGTDTQYF
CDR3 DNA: TGTGCCAGCAGCTTATTGGCGGGCACAGATACGCAGTATTTT

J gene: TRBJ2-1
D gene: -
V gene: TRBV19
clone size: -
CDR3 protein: CASSPSVAGGYNEQFF
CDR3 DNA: TGTGCCAGTAGCCCCAGCGTGGCCGGAGGGTACAATGAGCAGTTCTTC

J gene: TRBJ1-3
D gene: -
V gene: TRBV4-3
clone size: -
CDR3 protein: CASSQETVYSGNTIYF
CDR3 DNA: TGCGCCAGCAGCCAAGAGACCGTCTACTCTGGAAACACCATATATTTT

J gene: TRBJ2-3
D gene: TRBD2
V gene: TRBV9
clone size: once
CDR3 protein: CASSTGLAPDTQYF
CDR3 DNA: TGTGCCAGCAGCACGGGACTAGCCCCAGATACGCAGTATTTT